This T cell receptor (beta chain) was profiled in a study of blood T cell repertoires in COVID-19 (dated by TCRdb to between 2020 and 2021). At the level of the whole study: Collaborator samples came from the United States, Italy and Spain and covered acute and convalescent phases of COVID-19. The prospective study material was composed of cDNA or gDNA derived from T cells, B-cell-depleted T cells, or PBMCs. Subjects who had been exposed to COVID-19, were actively infected with it, or had recovered from it provided the deeply sampled blood TCRbeta repertoires that made up the dataset. The repertoires were released in a freely available public database meant as a resource for research on the immune response to SARS-CoV-2. The samples were drawn from two sources: the first 160 participants of the ongoing ImmuneRACE study, and 950 to 1,500 subjects contributed by 6 global collaborators. Nearly every sample came with metadata listing a de-identified subject ID, COVID-19 status, age in years and sex. Where available, HLA class I and class II types were obtained from metadata supplied by the sample provider rather than from assay-based typing. General conclusions and limits of the study: Clinical and demographic metadata were provided uncurated, with the amount varying by source and participant.

As regards this clone: Its antigen remains unidentified. There are no base qualities to consult, and no much larger clone falls within one base.

Relative to germline, V is 6 bases shorter and J is 8 bases shorter, with 23 bases between their ends. Measured from the cysteine to the phenylalanine, the CDR3 is 16 residues long. Solely the CDR3 DNA is kept, with 48 bases framed from the first base. CDR1 MDHEN and CDR2 SYDVKM were looked up in the germline V gene. Participants in the prospective study were enrolled through a virtual design, were aged about 18 to 89 years, and lived in approximately 24 United States geographic areas. In the prospective study, participants were assigned to cohorts based on the clinical history participants reported in a screening survey and a study questionnaire. Recovered participants in ImmuneRACE Cohort 3 were defined as having two consecutive negative NP/OP PCR tests, clearance from a healthcare professional, or resolution of symptoms. In the prospective study, whole blood, serum and a nasopharyngeal or oropharyngeal swab were collected from each participant by mobile phlebotomists. Over an approximately two-month period, participants in the prospective study had the option of providing additional blood draws and questionnaires. Before DNA extraction, blood samples from the prospective study were shipped at room temperature or frozen.

TCRbeta CDR3 regions were amplified from genomic DNA by means of the immunoSEQ Assay, a bias-controlled multiplex PCR. The authors processed their data as follows. Nucleated cell counts per sample were estimated from amplification of reference gene primers within the assay. Sequence reads were collapsed and filtered to measure the absolute abundance of every unique TCRbeta CDR3 rearrangement. For each sample, productive Simpson clonality was calculated by taking the square root of Simpson's diversity index across productive rearrangements. As stored in TCRdb, this immuneACCESS dataset retains in-frame rearrangements with V and J assigned. A fraction of the clones does not appear; measured against another copy, unresolved V genes explain less than half of the discrepancy, and the remainder lacks a known reason. The DNA was the basis for D and trimming; V, J and clone size are from that table. Recorded for this sample are almost 250,000 clones; roughly 86% of them occurred a single time. The top ten constitute approximately 1.5% of the sample.

The chain employs TRBV28 and TRBJ2-1, with a tentative D gene TRBD2 over 5 matching bases. Material: PBMCs or T cells enriched from blood (not recorded which). The clonotype comes from a woman aged 50 to 60 who had recovered from COVID-19. The CDR3 in this case is CASSSPGGTSLDEQFF. The DNA sequence reads TGTGCCAGCAGCTCACCCGGAGGAACCAGTTTGGATGAGCAGTTCTTC. With the portions outside the CDR3 filled from the reference TRBV28 and TRBJ2-1 genes, the complete variable region becomes DVKVTQSSRYLVKRTGEKVFLECVQDMDHENMFWYRQDPGLGLRLIYFSYDVKMKEKGDIPEGYSVSREKKERFSLILESASTNQTSMYLCASSSPGGTSLDEQFFGPGTRLTVL.